What follows are 29 T cell receptor beta chains derived from one specimen sequenced in a study of control samples from healthy donors and cancer patients. Libraries were prepared by immunoSEQ multiplex PCR; TCRdb keeps only in-frame clonotypes and omits some of them. In the table there are around 120,000 clones, approximately 93% of which are singletons. The material sequenced was blood. Every receptor here comes from a man in his thirties or forties in good health.

The V gene is TRBV6-2 or TRBV6-3, the J gene TRBJ2-7, with 7 nucleotides matching TRBD2. The CDR3 length is 14 residues. CDR1 and CDR2 from the germline V gene are MNHEY and SVGEGT. Losses at the gene ends were 6 bases for V and 1 base for J; bases not matched to a gene: 6. CDR3 loop: CASSPGRGSYEQYV. The CDR3 DNA reads as TGTGCCAGCAGCCCTGGGCGGGGGTCCTACGAGCAGTACGTC.

The chain joins TRBV15 to TRBJ1-6; D is undetermined. This CDR3 is built from 12 residues. The V gene lost 5 bases and the J gene lost 6 bases, with 5 bases spanning the gap. Germline V gene data show CDR1 as LNHNV and CDR2 as YYDKDF (reference sequence). CDR3 nucleotide sequence: TGTGCCACCAGCGAACGTAATTCACCCCTCCACTTT. Its protein product is CATSERNSPLHF.

CDR3 loop: CASSEAGQRYEQYV. The CDR3 DNA is TGTGCCAGCAGTGAAGCGGGGCAGCGATACGAGCAGTACGTC. The gene calls are TRBV6-1 and TRBJ2-7; D is possibly TRBD1 (5 bases). CDR3 size: 14 residues. The germline V gene encodes CDR1 MNHNS and CDR2 SASEGT. Trimming shortened V by 0 bases and J by 4 bases, and 10 bases separated the two germline ends.

The chain combines TRBV28 with TRBJ2-7; no definite D call. Germline V gene lookup returns CDR1 MDHEN and CDR2 SYDVKM. This CDR3 has 10 residues. V lost 3 bases, J lost 6 bases, and 3 bases lay in between. The CDR3 protein is CASSFTEQYF. CDR3 nucleotide sequence: TGTGCCAGCAGTTTCACCGAGCAGTACTTC.

The chain recombines TRBV19 with TRBJ2-2, with D perhaps TRBD2 (7 bases). The CDR3 runs to 14 residues. Trimming removed 10 bases at V and 3 bases at J, with 15 bases between. Germline CDR1 LNHDA, CDR2 SQIVND (reference sequence). The CDR3 protein is CATKGGADTGELFF. Here the CDR3 DNA reads TGTGCCACCAAGGGGGGGGCCGACACCGGGGAGCTGTTTTTT.

This clone was observed a handful of times. The genes are TRBV7-2 and TRBJ1-5, with unresolved D. V was clipped by 2 bases and J by 7 bases, with 15 bases between them. This CDR3 spans 15 amino acids. Germline CDR1 reads SGHTA; CDR2 reads FQGNSA. CDR3: CASSLKGGFLQPQHF. The CDR3 DNA is TGTGCCAGCAGCTTAAAAGGAGGATTCCTCCAGCCCCAGCATTTT.

This clone occurred once. The chain uses TRBV9 and TRBJ1-6, with D possibly TRBD1 on 6 matching bases. V gave up 4 bases and J gave up 7 bases, with 15 bases separating them. There are 15 residues in the CDR3. Germline loops: CDR1 SGDLS, CDR2 YYNGEE. CDR3: CASSREGGRNSPLHF. For the CDR3, the DNA is TGTGCCAGCAGCCGAGAGGGGGGCCGGAATTCACCCCTCCACTTT.

The chain couples TRBV9 to TRBJ1-2, with a weak D call TRBD1 (5 bases). Germline CDR1 reads SGDLS; CDR2 reads YYNGEE. The CDR3 covers 14 residues. Between the trimmed V and J ends, which lost 4 bases and 7 bases, there was a span of 17 bases. The CDR3 DNA follows: TGTGCCAGCAGCACCCCAGGGATGGAGGGTGGCTACACCTTC. This encodes CASSTPGMEGGYTF.

The chain combines TRBV6-6 with TRBJ1-6; 10 nucleotides line up with TRBD1. This CDR3 region has 16 residues. CDR1 and CDR2 (germline): MNHNY, SVGAGI (reference sequence). After removal of 6 bases from V and 9 bases from J, the junction contained 11 bases not matched to a gene. The CDR3 loop is CASRRSLRDRGSPLHF. The CDR3 DNA follows: TGTGCCAGCAGACGATCCCTCCGGGACAGGGGTTCACCCCTCCACTTT.

V is TRBV11-3 and J is TRBJ2-5; D is ambiguous. Germline V gene lookup returns CDR1 SGHNT and CDR2 YENEEA. The CDR3 consists of 13 residues. V was pared by 5 bases and J by 1 base, with 8 bases between. In DNA form, the CDR3 reads TGTGCCAGCAGCCCCACGGCCCAAGAGACCCAGTACTTC. It is translated as CASSPTAQETQYF.

The rearrangement links TRBV6-5 to TRBJ2-5, with 7 nucleotides matching TRBD1. Trimming at V came to 10 bases and at J to 0 bases, leaving 8 bases not matched to a gene. Germline CDR1 and CDR2: MNHEY and SVGAGI. The CDR3 contains 14 residues. CDR3 region: CATRRDRDQETQYF. The CDR3 DNA follows: TGTGCCACCCGAAGAGACAGGGACCAAGAGACCCAGTACTTC.

The V gene is TRBV19, the J gene TRBJ1-1; TRBD1 is a possible D gene (5 bases). The V end was cut by 5 bases, the J end by 0 bases, with 10 bases between. The CDR3 consists of 14 residues. Per germline, CDR1 LNHDA and CDR2 SQIVND (reference sequence). Here the CDR3 reads CASSEGRMNTEAFF. The CDR3 DNA reads TGTGCCAGTAGTGAGGGACGGATGAACACTGAAGCTTTCTTT.

The rearrangement joins TRBV5-5 to TRBJ2-7; D may be TRBD2 (5 bases). Trimming left V 0 bases short and J 2 bases short, with 15 bases between. From germline, CDR1 is SGHKS and CDR2 YYEKEE (reference sequence). The CDR3 length is 16 residues. In DNA form, the CDR3 reads TGTGCCAGCAGCTTGGGCGGGCCAGGAAGTACCTACGAGCAGTACGTC. Residues: CASSLGGPGSTYEQYV.

V usage is TRBV28 and J usage is TRBJ1-1, with 7 bases matching TRBD1. The CDR3 is 14 amino acids. Germline trimming cut 4 bases from V and 0 bases from J; bases unmatched to any gene: 2. CDR1 and CDR2 (germline): MDHEN, SYDVKM. CDR3 sequence: CASSWGQMNTEAFF. As DNA, the CDR3 is TGTGCCAGCAGTTGGGGACAGATGAACACTGAAGCTTTCTTT.

This clone was seen a single time. V and J are TRBV5-1 and TRBJ2-1; 9 bases are shared with TRBD1. The CDR3 contains 16 residues. V gave up 4 bases and J gave up 6 bases; unmatched junction bases: 11. CDR1 SGHRS and CDR2 YFSETQ come from the germline V gene. The CDR3 region is CASSAHTGGGFNEQFF. CDR3 in DNA: TGCGCCAGCAGCGCTCATACAGGGGGCGGTTTCAATGAGCAGTTCTTC. The full variable domain, completed using reference TRBV5-1 and TRBJ2-1, is KAGVTQTPRYLIKTRGQQVTLSCSPISGHRSVSWYQQTPGQGLQFLFEYFSETQRNKGNFPGRFSGRQFSNSRSEMNVSTLELGDSALYLCASSAHTGGGFNEQFFGPGTRLTVL.

V and J are TRBV11-2 and TRBJ2-3; no clear D gene. The ends were cut back, 0 bases at V and 0 bases at J, with 7 bases in the middle. The CDR3 is made up of 15 amino acids. The germline V gene has CDR1 SGHAT and CDR2 FQNNGV. The CDR3 loop reads CASSLEVTSTDTQYF. The DNA of the CDR3 is TGTGCCAGCAGCTTAGAGGTTACTAGCACAGATACGCAGTATTTT.

This chain links TRBV19 with TRBJ2-4, with 7 bases matching TRBD1. With 4 bases clipped from V and 4 bases from J, the junction kept 10 bases outside the gene matches. Germline V CDR1 and CDR2: LNHDA, SQIVND (reference sequence). This CDR3 contains 16 residues. The CDR3 region is CASSKWIPGQKNIQYF. The DNA for the CDR3 is TGTGCCAGTAGTAAGTGGATTCCGGGACAGAAAAACATTCAGTACTTC.

The CDR3 loop is CSVQGLGGANVLTF. Written as DNA, the CDR3 is TGCAGCGTACAGGGGTTGGGCGGGGCCAACGTCCTGACTTTC. V is TRBV29-1 and J is TRBJ2-6; 7 bases are shared with TRBD1. J lost 4 bases, V lost 6 bases, and 6 bases had no gene match. This CDR3 region has 14 residues. Germline V lookup: CDR1 SQVTM, CDR2 ANQGSEA.

The sample holds one count of this clone. The chain combines TRBV7-6 with TRBJ2-3; a possible D gene is TRBD1 (6 bases). The CDR3 loop spans 16 amino acids. Deletions cut 4 bases from V and 2 bases from J, with 16 bases between. Per the germline V gene, CDR1 is SGHVS and CDR2 is FNYEAQ. CDR3 DNA: TGTGCCAGCAGCTCCTCCTCCGGGACAAACACAGATACGCAGTATTTT. This sequence encodes CASSSSSGTNTDTQYF.

The V call is TRBV25-1, the J call TRBJ1-1; the D gene is possibly TRBD1 (5 bases). Germline values: CDR1 MGHDK, CDR2 SYGVNS. The CDR3 totals 13 residues. Trimming took 5 bases from V and 6 from J, leaving 13 bases between them. CDR3 residues: CASSPGRSAEAFF. Here the CDR3 DNA reads TGTGCCAGCAGTCCAGGGCGGTCCGCTGAAGCTTTCTTT.

V and J are TRBV5-1 and TRBJ1-4; a weak D match, TRBD1 (6 bases). The length of the CDR3 is 16 residues. Trimming removed 9 bases at V and 0 bases at J, with 18 bases between. The germline V gene has CDR1 SGHRS and CDR2 YFSETQ. The CDR3 is CAIPWGRGATNEKLFF. CDR3 bases: TGCGCCATCCCGTGGGGGCGAGGGGCAACTAATGAAAAACTGTTTTTT. The full variable domain, completed using reference TRBV5-1 and TRBJ1-4, is KAGVTQTPRYLIKTRGQQVTLSCSPISGHRSVSWYQQTPGQGLQFLFEYFSETQRNKGNFPGRFSGRQFSNSRSEMNVSTLELGDSALYLCAIPWGRGATNEKLFFGSGTQLSVL.

The V gene is TRBV3-1 (or the pseudogene TRBV3-2), the J gene TRBJ2-3; the D gene is possibly TRBD1 (5 bases). The CDR3 runs 15 residues. Looked up from germline, CDR1 is LGHDT and CDR2 is YNNKEL (reference sequence). The V end was cut by 4 bases, the J end by 7 bases, with 18 bases between. This CDR3 is CASSPTSGALNTQYF. The CDR3 nucleotides are TGTGCCAGCAGCCCGACGAGTGGGGCCCTAAATACGCAGTATTTT.

The chain couples TRBV5-1 to TRBJ1-4; no firm D call. CDR1 is SGHRS, CDR2 YFSETQ, per germline. Between the trimmed V and J ends, which lost 1 base and 0 bases, there was a span of 10 bases. The CDR3 sequence is 16 residues long. CDR3 nucleotides: TGCGCCAGCAGCTTGTCGGCGGACCCAACTAATGAAAAACTGTTTTTT. It yields the protein CASSLSADPTNEKLFF. The full variable domain, its missing parts supplied by reference TRBV5-1 and TRBJ1-4, is KAGVTQTPRYLIKTRGQQVTLSCSPISGHRSVSWYQQTPGQGLQFLFEYFSETQRNKGNFPGRFSGRQFSNSRSEMNVSTLELGDSALYLCASSLSADPTNEKLFFGSGTQLSVL.

The gene calls are TRBV30 and TRBJ1-3; D is perhaps TRBD1 (5 bases). Trimming shortened V by 2 bases and J by 2 bases, and 10 bases separated the two germline ends. Per the germline V gene, CDR1 is GTSNPN and CDR2 is SVGIG (reference sequence). The CDR3 consists of 14 residues. The CDR3 protein is CAWSRGGTGNTIYF. CDR3 nucleotide sequence: TGTGCCTGGAGTCGGGGGGGGACTGGAAACACCATATATTTT. The variable domain in full, completed from reference TRBV30 and TRBJ1-3, reads SQTIHQWPATLVQPVGSPLSLECTVEGTSNPNLYWYRQAAGRGLQLLFYSVGIGQISSEVPQNLSASRPQDRQFILSSKKLLLSDSGFYLCAWSRGGTGNTIYFGEGSWLTVV.

The rearrangement uses TRBV24-1 and TRBJ1-3; TRBD1 matches at 7 bases. The CDR3 consists of 12 residues. The V and J ends lost 10 bases and 7 bases, in that order; junction bases with no gene match: 6. CDR1 is KGHDR and CDR2 is SFDVKD in the germline V gene. This CDR3 reads CATLGTDNTIYF. The CDR3 DNA reads as TGTGCCACTCTCGGGACAGATAACACCATATATTTT.

J is TRBJ1-2 and V is TRBV7-9; D might be TRBD1 (5 bases). CDR1 SEHNR and CDR2 FQNEAQ come from the germline V gene (reference sequence). The CDR3 is 15 residues long. The V end lost 5 bases, the J end lost 3 bases, and 16 bases lay between the germline ends. DNA of the CDR3: TGTGCCAGCAGCGGGTCCCGTGGGACTTACTATGGCTACACCTTC. It codes for CASSGSRGTYYGYTF.

V usage is TRBV6-5 and J usage is TRBJ2-2; D is ambiguous. The V gene lost 0 bases and the J gene lost 1 base, with 6 bases spanning the gap. Per germline, CDR1 MNHEY and CDR2 SVGAGI. The CDR3 is 15 amino acids. The CDR3 coding sequence is TGTGCCAGCAGTTACTCCCAGAGGAACACCGGGGAGCTGTTTTTT. This translates into CASSYSQRNTGELFF.

CDR3 region: CASSPTWEGQSEQYF. CDR3 DNA: TGTGCCAGCAGTCCTACCTGGGAGGGACAGAGCGAGCAGTACTTC. The chain combines TRBV6-6 with TRBJ2-7, with D possibly called TRBD1 or TRBD2 (7 bases each). Germline CDR1 MNHNY, CDR2 SVGAGI (reference sequence). CDR3 size: 15 residues. V dropped 5 bases and J dropped 6 bases, with 20 bases sitting between them.

The chain is built from TRBV19 and TRBJ2-2; D is ambiguous. The CDR3 has 14 amino acids. The V gene's germline CDR1 is LNHDA and CDR2 SQIVND (reference sequence). Trimming removed 5 bases at V and 0 bases at J, with 7 bases between. The CDR3 nucleotides are TGTGCCAGTAGTGCCCCCCCGAACACCGGGGAGCTGTTTTTT. It specifies CASSAPPNTGELFF.